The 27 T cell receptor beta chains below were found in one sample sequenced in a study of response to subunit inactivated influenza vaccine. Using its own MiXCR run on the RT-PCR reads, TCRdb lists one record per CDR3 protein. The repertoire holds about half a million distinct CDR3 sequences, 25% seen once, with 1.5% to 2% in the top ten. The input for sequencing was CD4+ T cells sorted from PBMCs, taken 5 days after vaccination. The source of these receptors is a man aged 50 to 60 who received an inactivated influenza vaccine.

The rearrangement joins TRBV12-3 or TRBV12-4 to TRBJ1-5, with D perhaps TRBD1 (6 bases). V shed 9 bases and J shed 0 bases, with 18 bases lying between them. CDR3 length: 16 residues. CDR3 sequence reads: CASRKGGGVSNQPQHF. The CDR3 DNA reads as TGTGCCAGTCGAAAAGGGGGGGGAGTTAGCAATCAGCCCCAGCATTTT.

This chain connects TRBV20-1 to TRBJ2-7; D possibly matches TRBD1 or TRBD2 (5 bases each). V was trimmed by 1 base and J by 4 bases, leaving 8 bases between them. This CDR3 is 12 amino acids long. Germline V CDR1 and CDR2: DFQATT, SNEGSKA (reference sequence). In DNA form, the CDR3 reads TGCAGTGCTAGAGGGGGGTTTTACGAGCAGTACTTC. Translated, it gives CSARGGFYEQYF.

The CDR3 region is CASSPSDILTGELFF. The CDR3 nucleotides read TGTGCCAGCTCACCTTCAGACATCCTCACCGGGGAGCTGTTTTTT. The chain uses TRBV18 and TRBJ2-2; the D is unclear. The CDR3 covers 15 residues. V was cut by 3 bases and J by 4 bases, with 12 bases left in between. The germline CDR1 and CDR2 sequences are KGHSH and LQKENI.

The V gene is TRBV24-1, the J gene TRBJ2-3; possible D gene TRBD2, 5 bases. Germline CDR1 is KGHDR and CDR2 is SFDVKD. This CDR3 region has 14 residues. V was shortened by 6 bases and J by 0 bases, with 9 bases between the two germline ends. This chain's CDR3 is CATSRGHSTDTQYF. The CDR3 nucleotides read TGTGCCACCAGTCGCGGGCATAGCACAGATACGCAGTATTTT.

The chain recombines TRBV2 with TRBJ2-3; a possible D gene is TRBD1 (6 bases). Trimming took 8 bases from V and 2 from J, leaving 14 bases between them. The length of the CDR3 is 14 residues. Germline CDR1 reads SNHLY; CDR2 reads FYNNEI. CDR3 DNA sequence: TGTGCCAGCCTCCCGGCAGGGGTCACAGATACGCAGTATTTT. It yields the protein CASLPAGVTDTQYF.

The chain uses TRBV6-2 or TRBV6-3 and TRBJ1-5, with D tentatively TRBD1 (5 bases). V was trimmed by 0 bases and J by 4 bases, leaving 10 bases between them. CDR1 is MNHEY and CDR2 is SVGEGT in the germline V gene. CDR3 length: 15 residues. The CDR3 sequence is CASSYSMGENQPQHF. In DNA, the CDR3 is TGTGCCAGCAGTTACTCCATGGGGGAAAATCAGCCCCAGCATTTT.

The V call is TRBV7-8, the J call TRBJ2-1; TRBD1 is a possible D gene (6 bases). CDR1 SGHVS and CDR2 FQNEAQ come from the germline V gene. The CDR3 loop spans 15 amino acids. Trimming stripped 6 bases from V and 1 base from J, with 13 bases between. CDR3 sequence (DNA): TGTGCCAGCAGGAACAGGGAAAGGTCCTACAATGAGCAGTTCTTC. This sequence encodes CASRNRERSYNEQFF.

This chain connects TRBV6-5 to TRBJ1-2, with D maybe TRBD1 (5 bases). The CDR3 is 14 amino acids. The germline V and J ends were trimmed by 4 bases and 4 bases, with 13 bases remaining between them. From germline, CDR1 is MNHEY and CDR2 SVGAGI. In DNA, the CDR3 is TGTGCCAGCAGTTCATACAGGCAGGGCTATGGCTACACCTTC. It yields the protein CASSSYRQGYGYTF.

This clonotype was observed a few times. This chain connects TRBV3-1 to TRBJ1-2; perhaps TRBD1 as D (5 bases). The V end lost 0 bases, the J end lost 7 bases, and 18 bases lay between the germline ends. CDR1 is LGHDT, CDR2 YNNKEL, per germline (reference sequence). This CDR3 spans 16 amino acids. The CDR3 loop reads CASSQDVRGLGSGYTF. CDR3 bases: TGTGCCAGCAGCCAAGATGTGAGGGGCTTGGGGAGTGGCTACACCTTC.

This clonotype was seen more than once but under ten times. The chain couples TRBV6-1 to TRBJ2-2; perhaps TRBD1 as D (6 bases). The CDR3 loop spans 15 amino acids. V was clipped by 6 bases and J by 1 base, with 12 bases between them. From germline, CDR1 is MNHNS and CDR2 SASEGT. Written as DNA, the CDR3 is TGTGCCAGCAGGTTCAGACAGGTGAACACCGGGGAGCTGTTTTTT. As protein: CASRFRQVNTGELFF.

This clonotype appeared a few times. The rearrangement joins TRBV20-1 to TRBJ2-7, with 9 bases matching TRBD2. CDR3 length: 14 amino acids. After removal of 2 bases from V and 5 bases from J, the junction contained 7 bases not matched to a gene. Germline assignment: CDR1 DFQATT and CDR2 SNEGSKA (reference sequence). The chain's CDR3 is CSARPASGANEQYF. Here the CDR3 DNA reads TGCAGTGCTAGACCCGCTAGCGGGGCCAACGAGCAGTACTTC.

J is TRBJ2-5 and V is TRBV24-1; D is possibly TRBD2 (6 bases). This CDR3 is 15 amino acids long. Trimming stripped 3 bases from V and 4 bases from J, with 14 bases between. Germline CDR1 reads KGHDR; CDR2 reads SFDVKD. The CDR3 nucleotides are TGTGCCACCAGTGATCCCGCCGGGACTGGAGAGACCCAGTACTTC. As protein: CATSDPAGTGETQYF.

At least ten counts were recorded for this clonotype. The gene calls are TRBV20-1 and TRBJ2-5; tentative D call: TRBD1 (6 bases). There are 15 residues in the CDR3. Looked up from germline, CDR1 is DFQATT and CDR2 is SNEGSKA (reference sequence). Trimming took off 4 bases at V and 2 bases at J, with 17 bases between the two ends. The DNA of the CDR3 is TGCAGTGCTATGCCGGGACACCGTATTCAAGAGACCCAGTACTTC. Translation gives CSAMPGHRIQETQYF.

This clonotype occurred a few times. CDR3 coding DNA: TGCAGCGTTAGAGGAGGGGCAGGAGTCCACGAGCAGTACTTC. Protein: CSVRGGAGVHEQYF. The chain uses TRBV29-1 and TRBJ2-7; the D gene is possibly TRBD2 (6 bases). The CDR3 has 14 residues. V lost 5 bases and J lost 5, with 19 bases in between. Germline V gene data show CDR1 as SQVTM and CDR2 as ANQGSEA.

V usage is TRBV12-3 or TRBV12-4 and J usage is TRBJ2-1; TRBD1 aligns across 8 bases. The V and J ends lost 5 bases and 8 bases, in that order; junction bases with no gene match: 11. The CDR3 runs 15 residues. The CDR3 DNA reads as TGTGCCAGCAGTCCACCAGGACAGGGTTCTCATGAGCAGTTCTTC. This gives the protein CASSPPGQGSHEQFF.

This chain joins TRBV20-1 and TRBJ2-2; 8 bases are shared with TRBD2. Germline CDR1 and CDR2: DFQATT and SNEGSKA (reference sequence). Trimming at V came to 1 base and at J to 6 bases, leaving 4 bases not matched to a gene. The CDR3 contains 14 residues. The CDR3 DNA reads TGCAGTGCTAGAGTTGCGGGAGGCGCCGGGGAGCTGTTTTTT. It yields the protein CSARVAGGAGELFF.

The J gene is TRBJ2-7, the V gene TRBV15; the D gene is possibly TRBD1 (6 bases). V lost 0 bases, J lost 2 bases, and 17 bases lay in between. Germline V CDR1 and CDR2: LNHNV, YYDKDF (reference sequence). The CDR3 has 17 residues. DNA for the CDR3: TGTGCCACCAGCAGAGATGGTTTTCACAGGGTCCCCTACGAGCAGTACTTC. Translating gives CATSRDGFHRVPYEQYF.

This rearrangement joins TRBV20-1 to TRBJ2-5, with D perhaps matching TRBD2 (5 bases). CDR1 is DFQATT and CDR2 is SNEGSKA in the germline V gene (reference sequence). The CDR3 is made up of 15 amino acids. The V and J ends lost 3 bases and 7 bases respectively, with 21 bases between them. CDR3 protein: CSASLSSGEARTQYF. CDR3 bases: TGCAGTGCTAGTCTTTCCAGCGGAGAGGCTCGGACCCAGTACTTC.

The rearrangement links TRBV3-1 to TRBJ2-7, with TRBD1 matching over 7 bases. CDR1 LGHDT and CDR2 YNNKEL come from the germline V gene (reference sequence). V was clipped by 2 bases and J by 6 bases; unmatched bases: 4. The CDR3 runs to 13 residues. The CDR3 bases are TGTGCCAGCAGCCAACCCCGGACAGGCGAGCAGTACTTC. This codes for CASSQPRTGEQYF.

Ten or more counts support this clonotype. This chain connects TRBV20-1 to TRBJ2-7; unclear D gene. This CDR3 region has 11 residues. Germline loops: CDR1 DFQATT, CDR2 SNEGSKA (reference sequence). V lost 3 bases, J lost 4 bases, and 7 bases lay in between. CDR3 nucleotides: TGCAGTGCTAGTTCTGGGTACGAGCAGTACTTC. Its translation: CSASSGYEQYF.

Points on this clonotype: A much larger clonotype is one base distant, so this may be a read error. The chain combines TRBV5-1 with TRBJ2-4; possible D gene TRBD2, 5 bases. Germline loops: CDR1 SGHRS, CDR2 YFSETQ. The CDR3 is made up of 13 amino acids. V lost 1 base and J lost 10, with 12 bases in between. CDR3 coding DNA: TGCGCCAGCAGCTTGTCCGGGATAGGTATTCAGTACTTC. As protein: CASSLSGIGIQYF.

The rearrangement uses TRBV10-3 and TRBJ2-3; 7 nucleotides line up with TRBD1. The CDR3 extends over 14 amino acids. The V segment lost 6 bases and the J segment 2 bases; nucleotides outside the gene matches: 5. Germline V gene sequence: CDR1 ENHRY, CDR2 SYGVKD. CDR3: CAISRDSFTDTQYF. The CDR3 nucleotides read TGTGCCATCAGCAGGGACAGCTTCACAGATACGCAGTATTTT.

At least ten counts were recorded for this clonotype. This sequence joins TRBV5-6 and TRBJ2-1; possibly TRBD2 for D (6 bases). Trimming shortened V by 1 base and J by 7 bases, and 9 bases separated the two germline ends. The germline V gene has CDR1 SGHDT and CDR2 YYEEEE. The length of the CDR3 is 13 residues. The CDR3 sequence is CASSLLSGNEQFF. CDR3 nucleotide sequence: TGTGCCAGCAGCTTGTTAAGCGGGAATGAGCAGTTCTTC.

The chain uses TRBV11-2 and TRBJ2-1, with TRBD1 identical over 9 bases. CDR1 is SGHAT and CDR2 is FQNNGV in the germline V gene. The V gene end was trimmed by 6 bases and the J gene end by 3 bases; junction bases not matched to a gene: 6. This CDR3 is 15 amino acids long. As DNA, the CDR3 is TGTGCCAGCAGAAAACAGGGGGCAGGCTACAATGAGCAGTTCTTC. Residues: CASRKQGAGYNEQFF.

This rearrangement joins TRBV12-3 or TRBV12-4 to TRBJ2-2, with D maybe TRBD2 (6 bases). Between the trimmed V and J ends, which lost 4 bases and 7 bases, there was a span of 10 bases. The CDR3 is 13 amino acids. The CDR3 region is CASSSARGGELFF. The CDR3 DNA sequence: TGTGCCAGCAGTTCGGCGCGGGGCGGGGAGCTGTTTTTT.

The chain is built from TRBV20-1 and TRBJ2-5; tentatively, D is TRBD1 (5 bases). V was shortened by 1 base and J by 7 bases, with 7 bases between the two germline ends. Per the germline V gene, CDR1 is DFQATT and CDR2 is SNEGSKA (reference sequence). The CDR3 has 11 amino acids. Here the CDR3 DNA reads TGCAGTGCTAGAGGGGGCGCGACCCAGTACTTC. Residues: CSARGGATQYF.

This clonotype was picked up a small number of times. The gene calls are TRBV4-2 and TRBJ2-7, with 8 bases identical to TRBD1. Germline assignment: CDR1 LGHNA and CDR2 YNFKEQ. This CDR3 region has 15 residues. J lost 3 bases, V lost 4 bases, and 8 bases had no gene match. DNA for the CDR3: TGTGCCAGCAGCCCGATTAGTGGACAGGGCTACGAGCAGTACTTC. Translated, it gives CASSPISGQGYEQYF.